This T cell receptor (beta chain) is drawn from a study of shared clonotypes between healthy human individuals. Genomic DNA per cell subset filled all wells of several immunoSEQ plates. Original data processing: Filtering of immunoSEQ junctional sequences could not match full-length read filtering. The assay was immunoSEQ multiplex PCR, and TCRdb's table has in-frame clones only and misses some. V, J and clone size are taken as reported in that table, and D and trimming were inferred from the DNA itself. The table includes some 2.1 million clones, 90% to 95% detected once. The V end was cut by 7 bases, the J end by 3 bases, with 12 bases between. Germline V CDR1 and CDR2: SGHVS, FQNEAQ. The CDR3 loop spans 14 amino acids.

The chain carries TRBV7-8 and TRBJ2-2, with D perhaps matching TRBD1 (7 bases). This receptor was identified in a man in his late teens or twenties in good health. Sequencing used naive CD4+ T cells sorted from blood. Described subset: CD45RA+ positively selected. The CDR3 coding sequence is TGTGCCAGCAAGGGCAGGGGGGACACCGGGGAGCTGTTTTTT. Protein sequence: CASKGRGDTGELFF. Based on the CDR3 plus reference TRBV7-8 and TRBJ2-2, the full variable domain is GAGVSQSPRYKVAKRGQDVALRCDPISGHVSLFWYQQALGQGPEFLTYFQNEAQLDKSGLPSDRFFAERPEGSVSTLKIQRTQQEDSAVYLCASKGRGDTGELFFGEGSRLTVL.